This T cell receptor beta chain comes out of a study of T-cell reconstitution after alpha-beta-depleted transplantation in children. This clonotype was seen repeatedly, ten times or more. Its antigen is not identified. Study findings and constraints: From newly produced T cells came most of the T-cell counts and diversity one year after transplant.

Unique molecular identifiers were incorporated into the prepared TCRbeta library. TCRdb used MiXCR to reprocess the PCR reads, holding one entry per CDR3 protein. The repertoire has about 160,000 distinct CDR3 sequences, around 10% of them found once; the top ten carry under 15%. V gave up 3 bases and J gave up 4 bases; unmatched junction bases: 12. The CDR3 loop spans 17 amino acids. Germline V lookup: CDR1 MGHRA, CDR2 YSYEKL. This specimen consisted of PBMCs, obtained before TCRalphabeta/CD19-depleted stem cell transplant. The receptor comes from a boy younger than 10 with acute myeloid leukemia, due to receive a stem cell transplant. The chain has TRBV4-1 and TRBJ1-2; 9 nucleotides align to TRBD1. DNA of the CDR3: TGCGCCAGCAGCCAGCTATTTGGGACAGGGATAGCCTATGGCTACACCTTC. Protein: CASSQLFGTGIAYGYTF.